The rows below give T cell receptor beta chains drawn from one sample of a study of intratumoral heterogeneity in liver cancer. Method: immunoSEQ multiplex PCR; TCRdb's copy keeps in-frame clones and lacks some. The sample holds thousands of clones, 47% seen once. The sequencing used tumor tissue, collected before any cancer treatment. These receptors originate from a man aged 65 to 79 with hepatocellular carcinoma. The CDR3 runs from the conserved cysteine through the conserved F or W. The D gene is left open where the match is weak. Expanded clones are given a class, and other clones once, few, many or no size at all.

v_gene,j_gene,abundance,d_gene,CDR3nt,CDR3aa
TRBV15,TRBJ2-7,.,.,TGTGCCACCAAGCAGGCTAAGGGGCTACTCTACGAGCAGTACTTC,CATKQAKGLLYEQYF
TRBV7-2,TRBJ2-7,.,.,TGTGCCAGCAGCTTAGAACACAGGAGCTCCTACGAGCAGTACTTC,CASSLEHRSSYEQYF
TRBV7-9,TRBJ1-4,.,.,TGTGCCAGCAGCTCCCCGGGACGGGGGGAAAAACTGTTTTTT,CASSSPGRGEKLFF
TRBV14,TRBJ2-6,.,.,TGTGCCAGCAGCCAAAATTGGAGACAGGCCTTCTCTGGGGCCAACGTCCTGACTTTC,CASSQNWRQAFSGANVLTF
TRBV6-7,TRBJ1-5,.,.,TGTGCCAGCAGTTACTCCGCAAGCCAGGGGATGCGTCAGCCCCAGCATTTT,CASSYSASQGMRQPQHF
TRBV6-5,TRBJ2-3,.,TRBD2,TGTGCCAGCACCCTAGGAGCGGGGGGGGGTACGCAGTATTTT,CASTLGAGGGTQYF
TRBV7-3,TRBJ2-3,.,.,TGTGCCAGCAGCTTAGCAGGGGTAGACACAGATACGCAGTATTTT,CASSLAGVDTDTQYF
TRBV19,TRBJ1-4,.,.,TGTGCCAGTAGTCGTAATGAAAAACTGTTTTTT,CASSRNEKLFF
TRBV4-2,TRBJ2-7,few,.,TGTGCCAGCAGCCAAGGGGGGGTGAACTACGAGCAGTACTTC,CASSQGGVNYEQYF
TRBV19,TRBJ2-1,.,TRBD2,TGTGCCAGTCGACTAGCGGGGGGGCCGGCCTCCTACAATGAGCAGTTCTTC,CASRLAGGPASYNEQFF
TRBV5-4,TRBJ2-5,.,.,TGTGCCAGCAGCTTTTCGGGCGGCGAAGAGACCCAGTACTTC,CASSFSGGEETQYF
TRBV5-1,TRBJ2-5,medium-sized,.,TGCGCCAGCAGCTTGAGGGGAGAGACCCAGTACTTC,CASSLRGETQYF
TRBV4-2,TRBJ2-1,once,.,TGTGCCAGCAGCCAAGGTGGGGCTGGGAGTGAGCAGTTCTTC,CASSQGGAGSEQFF
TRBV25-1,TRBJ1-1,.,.,TGTGCCAGCAGTGATACCGGGACCCCGGGGAGTGAAGCTTTCTTT,CASSDTGTPGSEAFF
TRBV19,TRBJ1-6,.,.,TGTGCCAGTAGTCTAGAGGGGTCCTATAATTCACCCCTCCACTTT,CASSLEGSYNSPLHF
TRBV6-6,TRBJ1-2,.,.,TGTGCCAGCAGTTATGCAGGCGAGGGCTACACCTTC,CASSYAGEGYTF
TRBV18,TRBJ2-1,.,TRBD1,TGTGCCAGCTCACCTAGGACAGGGCGGAACGATGAGCAGTTCTTC,CASSPRTGRNDEQFF
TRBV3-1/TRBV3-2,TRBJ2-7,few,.,TGTGCCAGCAGCCAAGATCACGAGCAGTACTTC,CASSQDHEQYF
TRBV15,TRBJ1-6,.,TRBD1,TGTGCCACCAGCAGACGAAGGCAGACAGGGGCGAATTCACCCCTCCACTTT,CATSRRRQTGANSPLHF
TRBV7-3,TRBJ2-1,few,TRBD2,TGTGCCAGCAGCTTAGCGGGACTAGCGGGGGATGAGCAGTTCTTC,CASSLAGLAGDEQFF
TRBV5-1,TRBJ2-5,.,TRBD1,TGCGCCAGCAGCCTGGGACAGGGGCAAGAGACCCAGTACTTC,CASSLGQGQETQYF
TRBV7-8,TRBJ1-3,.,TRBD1,TGTGCCAGCAGCTCCTGGACAGGGCGAGGAAACACCATATATTTT,CASSSWTGRGNTIYF
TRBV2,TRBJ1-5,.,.,TGTGCCAGCAGTGAAGAGGTTCAGGGTTTTTTGTTTCAGCCCCAGCATTTT,CASSEEVQGFLFQPQHF
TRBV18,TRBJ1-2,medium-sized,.,TGTGCCAGCTCTTTCCGGGACAACGACTATGGCTACACCTTC,CASSFRDNDYGYTF
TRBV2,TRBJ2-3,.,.,TGTGCCAGCAGCCCCGGAAAATCCTCCGGCACAGATACGCAGTATTTT,CASSPGKSSGTDTQYF
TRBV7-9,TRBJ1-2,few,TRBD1,TGTGCCAGCAGCAAGGGACAGGGGGCGCGGGACTATGGCTACACCTTC,CASSKGQGARDYGYTF